This TCR beta chain came from a study of cytomegalovirus exposure and HLA in healthy donors. A multiplex PCR was run with 60 Vbeta primers and 13 Jbeta primers. This table comes from immunoSEQ multiplex PCR, and its TCRdb copy is limited to in-frame clones, with some not included. Here the sample spans about 98,000 clones, around 80% being singletons. Germline CDR1 and CDR2: LNHDA and SQIVND (reference sequence). The CDR3 runs 14 residues. Trimming took off 3 bases at V and 4 bases at J, with 10 bases between the two ends. The TCR comes from a man aged 35 to 55 in good health and CMV-seronegative. V and J are TRBV19 and TRBJ2-1; the D gene is possibly TRBD1 (5 bases). The sample comprised PBMCs. CDR3 sequence (DNA): TGTGCCAGTAGTATGACAGAAGATTACAATGAGCAGTTCTTC. It codes for CASSMTEDYNEQFF.